This is a list of T cell receptor beta chains from one sample in a study of PD-1 blockade in classical Hodgkin lymphoma. The data were produced by immunoSEQ multiplex PCR, yet TCRdb's version contains in-frame clones alone and is incomplete. Counted here are some 30,000 clones, around 67% occurring once; the ten biggest clones make up roughly 15%. Source: peripheral blood mononuclear cells (PBMCs), taken before the second cycle of nivolumab. These receptors were collected from a human donor with classical Hodgkin lymphoma. CDR3s include the opening cysteine and the closing phenylalanine or tryptophan. The D gene is left open where the match is weak. Not every row has a clone size; where given, it reads once, few, many or a size class.

V,J,size,D,CDR3,DNA
TRBV4-2,TRBJ1-1,many,TRBD1,CASSQATGDTEAFF,TGTGCCAGCAGCCAGGCGACAGGGGACACTGAAGCTTTCTTT
TRBV7-2,TRBJ2-1,NA,TRBD2,CASSLAARGGPNEQFF,TGTGCCAGCAGCTTAGCGGCGCGGGGGGGCCCCAATGAGCAGTTCTTC
TRBV7-9,TRBJ1-4,few,NA,CASSFEGEKLFF,TGTGCCAGCAGCTTTGAGGGGGAAAAACTGTTTTTT
TRBV7-9,TRBJ1-1,NA,NA,CASSFGFTEAFF,TGTGCCAGCAGCTTTGGGTTCACTGAAGCTTTCTTT
TRBV7-8,TRBJ1-5,few,NA,CASSLVPVGGDQPQHF,TGTGCCAGCAGCTTAGTCCCGGTGGGGGGGGATCAGCCCCAGCATTTT
TRBV28,TRBJ1-2,NA,NA,CASSLDLNYGYTF,TGTGCCAGCAGTTTGGATCTCAACTATGGCTACACCTTC
TRBV7-9,TRBJ1-4,NA,NA,CASSLWAGVDEKLFF,TGTGCCAGCAGCTTGTGGGCAGGGGTGGATGAAAAACTGTTTTTT
TRBV29-1,TRBJ1-2,NA,TRBD1,CSVAYDRGSYGYTF,TGCAGCGTTGCATACGACAGGGGGTCCTATGGCTACACCTTC
TRBV6-4,TRBJ1-2,NA,NA,CASSDSILGSTGSFYGYTF,TGTGCCAGCAGTGACTCGATCTTAGGGAGTACAGGTTCCTTCTATGGCTACACCTTC
TRBV4-1,TRBJ1-1,few,NA,CASSQDLAGLTEAFF,TGCGCCAGCAGCCAAGATTTGGCAGGGCTCACTGAAGCTTTCTTT
TRBV14,TRBJ2-7,NA,NA,CASSSRNQGYEQYF,TGTGCCAGCAGCTCTCGCAATCAGGGATACGAGCAGTACTTC
TRBV19,TRBJ2-5,few,NA,CASSIGLQETQYF,TGTGCCAGTAGTATTGGTCTCCAAGAGACCCAGTACTTC
TRBV28,TRBJ1-5,NA,NA,CASSPGVSNQPQHF,TGTGCCAGCAGTCCAGGGGTGAGCAATCAGCCCCAGCATTTT
TRBV27,TRBJ2-2,NA,NA,CASSAQGHRTGELFF,TGTGCCAGCAGTGCCCAGGGCCACCGCACCGGGGAGCTGTTTTTT
TRBV5-6,TRBJ2-1,NA,NA,CASSLADEQFF,TGTGCCAGCAGCTTGGCGGATGAGCAGTTCTTC
TRBV10-3,TRBJ2-2,NA,NA,CAISEPDTGELFF,TGTGCCATCAGTGAGCCCGACACCGGGGAGCTGTTTTTT
TRBV6-5,TRBJ1-6,NA,NA,CASSYDRDNSPLHF,TGTGCCAGCAGTTACGACAGAGATAATTCACCCCTCCACTTT
TRBV11-2,TRBJ1-5,NA,NA,CASSPGPIEPQHF,TGTGCCAGCAGCCCAGGACCTATAGAGCCCCAGCATTTT
TRBV4-1,TRBJ2-6,NA,NA,CASSQVGQYSGANVLTF,TGCGCCAGCAGCCAAGTCGGACAGTACTCTGGGGCCAACGTCCTGACTTTC
TRBV2,TRBJ2-5,NA,NA,CASRARGVVETQYF,TGTGCCAGCAGAGCCCGAGGAGTGGTGGAGACCCAGTACTTC
TRBV4-1,TRBJ1-2,NA,TRBD1,CASSLRTGVVDGYTF,TGCGCCAGCAGCTTACGGACAGGGGTGGTGGATGGCTACACCTTC
TRBV28,TRBJ1-4,once,TRBD1,CASSPTGQGYEKLFF,TGTGCCAGCAGTCCCACGGGACAGGGATACGAAAAACTGTTTTTT
TRBV5-6,TRBJ2-3,NA,NA,CASSFLSGAVTDTQYF,TGTGCCAGCAGCTTTTTATCAGGGGCCGTCACAGATACGCAGTATTTT
TRBV28,TRBJ1-1,NA,NA,CASSLDRTEAFF,TGTGCCAGCAGTTTGGACAGAACTGAAGCTTTCTTT
TRBV20-1,TRBJ1-2,NA,NA,CSATREYGYTF,TGCAGTGCTACCAGGGAGTATGGCTACACCTTC
TRBV4-1,TRBJ1-1,NA,NA,CASSQDHQGRAFF,TGCGCCAGCAGCCAAGATCACCAGGGGAGAGCTTTCTTT
TRBV5-1,TRBJ1-1,NA,NA,CASSPGGQRQGTEAFF,TGCGCCAGCAGCCCCGGAGGGCAGAGGCAGGGAACTGAAGCTTTCTTT
TRBV27,TRBJ1-2,few,NA,CASSLSHGTSYRYTF,TGTGCCAGCAGTTTATCCCACGGGACGTCCTATCGCTACACCTTC
TRBV6-1,TRBJ2-5,few,TRBD1,CATRGGETQYF,TGTGCCACCAGAGGGGGCGAGACCCAGTACTTC
TRBV7-2,TRBJ2-1,NA,TRBD1,CASSLTGWDEQFF,TGTGCCAGCAGCTTGACAGGGTGGGATGAGCAGTTCTTC
TRBV4-1,TRBJ2-5,NA,TRBD2,CASSQVIAGVETQYF,TGCGCCAGCAGCCAAGTAATAGCGGGGGTTGAGACCCAGTACTTC
TRBV2,TRBJ1-3,NA,NA,CASSMRGNTIYF,TGTGCCAGCAGTATGCGCGGAAACACCATATATTTT
TRBV5-1,TRBJ1-2,NA,NA,CASSLDPRAKNNYGYTF,TGCGCCAGCAGCTTGGATCCTCGGGCCAAAAATAACTATGGCTACACCTTC
TRBV28,TRBJ2-7,NA,NA,CASTRAGQDEQYF,TGTGCCAGCACACGGGCTGGGCAAGACGAGCAGTACTTC
TRBV6-1,TRBJ2-5,few,NA,CASSEVPGTQYF,TGTGCCAGCAGTGAAGTCCCGGGGACCCAGTACTTC
TRBV5-4,TRBJ2-3,NA,NA,CASSRDVTDTQYF,TGTGCCAGCAGCCGGGACGTCACAGATACGCAGTATTTT
TRBV20-1,TRBJ2-2,few,NA,CSARGPGHLFF,TGCAGTGCTAGGGGCCCGGGCCACCTGTTTTTT
TRBV7-2,TRBJ2-7,NA,TRBD2,CASSFTGTNEQYF,TGTGCCAGCAGCTTCACCGGGACTAACGAGCAGTACTTC
TRBV7-6,TRBJ1-2,NA,NA,CATQNYGYTF,TGTGCCACCCAAAACTATGGCTACACCTTC
TRBV4-1,TRBJ1-3,few,NA,CASTVPGGNTIYF,TGCGCCAGCACCGTTCCGGGAGGAAACACCATATATTTT
TRBV6-5,TRBJ2-1,NA,NA,CASIQRDSTYNEQFF,TGTGCCAGCATACAACGGGACTCTACCTACAATGAGCAGTTCTTC
TRBV11-2,TRBJ2-5,NA,NA,CASSFQPQETQYF,TGTGCCAGCAGCTTCCAGCCCCAAGAGACCCAGTACTTC
TRBV7-2,TRBJ2-5,NA,TRBD2,CASSLAGGGPREAQYF,TGTGCCAGCAGCTTAGCTGGCGGGGGGCCCAGGGAGGCCCAGTACTTC
TRBV6-5,TRBJ2-5,NA,TRBD1,CASSYPDRGRETQYF,TGTGCCAGCAGTTACCCGGACAGGGGGCGAGAGACCCAGTACTTC
TRBV28,TRBJ2-7,NA,NA,CASSLGGTRRVEQYF,TGTGCCAGCAGTTTAGGGGGGACTCGGCGGGTCGAGCAGTACTTC
TRBV7-9,TRBJ2-7,once,NA,CASSRFDSYEQYF,TGTGCCAGCAGTCGATTCGACAGTTACGAGCAGTACTTC
TRBV4-2,TRBJ1-1,few,NA,CASSREPGQAEGAFF,TGTGCCAGCAGCCGTGAGCCCGGACAAGCGGAGGGAGCTTTCTTT